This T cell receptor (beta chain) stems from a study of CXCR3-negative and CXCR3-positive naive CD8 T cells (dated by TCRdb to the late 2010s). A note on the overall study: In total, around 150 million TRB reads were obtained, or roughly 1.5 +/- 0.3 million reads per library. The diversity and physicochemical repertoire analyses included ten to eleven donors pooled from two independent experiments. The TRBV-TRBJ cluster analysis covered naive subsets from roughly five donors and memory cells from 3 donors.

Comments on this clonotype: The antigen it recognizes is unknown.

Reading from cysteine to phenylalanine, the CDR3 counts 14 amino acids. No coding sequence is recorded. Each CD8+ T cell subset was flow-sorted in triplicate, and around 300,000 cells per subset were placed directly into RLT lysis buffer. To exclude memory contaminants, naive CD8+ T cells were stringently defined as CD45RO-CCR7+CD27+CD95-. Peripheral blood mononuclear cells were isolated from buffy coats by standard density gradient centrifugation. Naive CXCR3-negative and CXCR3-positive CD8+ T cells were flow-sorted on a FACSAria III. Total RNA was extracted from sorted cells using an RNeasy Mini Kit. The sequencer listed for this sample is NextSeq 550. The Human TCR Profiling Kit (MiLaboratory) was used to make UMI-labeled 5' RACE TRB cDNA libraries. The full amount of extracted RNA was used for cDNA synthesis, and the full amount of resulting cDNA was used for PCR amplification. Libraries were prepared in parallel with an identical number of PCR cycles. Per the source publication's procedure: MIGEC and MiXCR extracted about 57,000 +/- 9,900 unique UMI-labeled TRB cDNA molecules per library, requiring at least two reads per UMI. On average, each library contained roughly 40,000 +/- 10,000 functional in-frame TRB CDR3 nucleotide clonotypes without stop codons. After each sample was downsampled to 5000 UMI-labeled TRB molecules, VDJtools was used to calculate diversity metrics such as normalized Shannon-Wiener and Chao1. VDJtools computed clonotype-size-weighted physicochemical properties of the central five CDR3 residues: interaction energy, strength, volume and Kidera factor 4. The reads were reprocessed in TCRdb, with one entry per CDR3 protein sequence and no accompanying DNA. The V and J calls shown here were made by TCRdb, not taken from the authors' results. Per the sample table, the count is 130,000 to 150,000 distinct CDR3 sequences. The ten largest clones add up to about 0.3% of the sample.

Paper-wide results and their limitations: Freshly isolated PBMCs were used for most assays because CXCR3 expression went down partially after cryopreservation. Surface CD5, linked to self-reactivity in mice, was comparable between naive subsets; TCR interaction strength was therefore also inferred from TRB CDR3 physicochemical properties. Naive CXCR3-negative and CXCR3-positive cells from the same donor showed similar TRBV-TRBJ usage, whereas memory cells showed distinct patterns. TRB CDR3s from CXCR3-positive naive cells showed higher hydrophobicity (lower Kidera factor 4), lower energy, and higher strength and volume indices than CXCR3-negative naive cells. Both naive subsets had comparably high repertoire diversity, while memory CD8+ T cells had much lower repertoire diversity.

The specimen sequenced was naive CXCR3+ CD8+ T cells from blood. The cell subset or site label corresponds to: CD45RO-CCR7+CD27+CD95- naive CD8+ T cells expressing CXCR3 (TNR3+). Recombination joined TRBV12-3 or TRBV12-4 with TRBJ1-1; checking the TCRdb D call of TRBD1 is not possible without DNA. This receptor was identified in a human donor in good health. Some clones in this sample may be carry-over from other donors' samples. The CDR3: CASSPRPGQAEAFF.